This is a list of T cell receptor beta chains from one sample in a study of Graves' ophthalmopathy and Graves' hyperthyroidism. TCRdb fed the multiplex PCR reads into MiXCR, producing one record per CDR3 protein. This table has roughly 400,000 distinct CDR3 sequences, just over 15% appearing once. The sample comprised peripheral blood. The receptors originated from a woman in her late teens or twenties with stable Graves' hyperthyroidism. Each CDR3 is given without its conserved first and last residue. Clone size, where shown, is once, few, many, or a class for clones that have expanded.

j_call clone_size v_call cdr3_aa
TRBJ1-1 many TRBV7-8 ASSLAGREAF
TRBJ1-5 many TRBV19 ASTGEGDQPQH
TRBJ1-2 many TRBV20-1 SAILAGTGRHGYT
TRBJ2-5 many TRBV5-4 ASSLKGGETQY
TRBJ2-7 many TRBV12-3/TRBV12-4 ASSLLQGYEQY
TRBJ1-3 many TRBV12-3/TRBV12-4 ASSTFGAQSGNTIY
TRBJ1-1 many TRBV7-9 ASLTGKGTEAF
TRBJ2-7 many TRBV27 ASSPLDRERWAYEQY
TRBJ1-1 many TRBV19 ASREGGTNTEAF
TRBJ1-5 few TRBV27 ASSPGNIRDSYGNQPQH
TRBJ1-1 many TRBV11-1 ASSSNTLGTSHTEAF
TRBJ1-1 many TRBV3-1 ASSQGRTNTEAF
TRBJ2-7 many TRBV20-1 SALGGDEQY
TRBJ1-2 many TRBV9 ASSPYRDGYT
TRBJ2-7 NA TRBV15 ATSSDMGAYEQY
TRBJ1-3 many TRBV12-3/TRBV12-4 ASSLGQGARNTIY
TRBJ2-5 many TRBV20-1 SAPPGAGTGNRETQY
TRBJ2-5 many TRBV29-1 SVGAETQY
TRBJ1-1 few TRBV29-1 SVSRQNTEAF
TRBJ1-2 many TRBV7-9 ASSTAGQNYGYT
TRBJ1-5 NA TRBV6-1 ASSLFTLMGDQPQH
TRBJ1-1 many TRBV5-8 ASSLFGQGYTEAF
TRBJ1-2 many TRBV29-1 SVATAAYGYT
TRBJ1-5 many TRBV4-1 ASSQEGTGSRPQH
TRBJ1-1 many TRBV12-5 ASGFGLLNTEAF
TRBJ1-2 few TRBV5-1 ASSLGPGRGNYGYT
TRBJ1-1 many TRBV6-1 ASSGWGNTEAF
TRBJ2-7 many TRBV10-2 ASRFKWGDSSYEQY
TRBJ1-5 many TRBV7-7 ASSLELDRNGNQPQH
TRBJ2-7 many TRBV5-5 ASSLTFGTEYEQY
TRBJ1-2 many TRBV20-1 SATIWGTSNYGYT
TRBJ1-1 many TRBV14 ASSQYPGATEAF
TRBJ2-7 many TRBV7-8 ASSIWDGTYEQY
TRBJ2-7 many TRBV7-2 ASSFARAGEQY
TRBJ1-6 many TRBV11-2 ASSLTGSYNSPLH
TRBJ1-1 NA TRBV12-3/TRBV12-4 ASTLINTEAF
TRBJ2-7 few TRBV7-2 ASSPARARRNYEQY
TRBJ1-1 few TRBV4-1 ASSPPGTGINTEAF
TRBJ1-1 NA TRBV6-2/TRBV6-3 ASSPASGTGGRGAF
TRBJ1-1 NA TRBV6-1 ASSVTAGGEAF